Each of the 9 T cell receptor beta chains below was sequenced from the same sample in a study of T cell responses to AZD1222 COVID-19 vaccine. Only in-frame clones appear in the TCRdb table, and some are missing; sequencing was by immunoSEQ multiplex PCR. The table includes some 87,000 clones, approximately 89% detected once. Here the sequenced sample was peripheral blood, taken on day 0 of MenACWY control vaccination. The receptors stem from an adult in good health.

The rearrangement uses TRBV2 and TRBJ1-1; D ambiguous. Germline lookup yields CDR1 SNHLY and CDR2 FYNNEI. Between the trimmed V and J ends, which lost 8 bases and 4 bases, there was a span of 8 bases. The length of the CDR3 is 11 residues. CDR3 sequence: CASRERTEAFF. In DNA form, the CDR3 reads TGTGCCAGCCGGGAGCGCACTGAAGCTTTCTTT.

J is TRBJ1-2 and V is TRBV27; TRBD1 agrees at 8 bases. J lost 4 bases, V lost 0 bases, and 7 bases had no gene match. There are 16 residues in the CDR3. Germline V gives CDR1 MNHEY, CDR2 SMNVEV (reference sequence). CDR3 in amino acids: CASSLSSRGQVYGYTF. The CDR3 coding sequence is TGTGCCAGCAGTTTATCTTCCAGGGGGCAGGTCTATGGCTACACCTTC.

The chain couples TRBV20-1 to TRBJ2-7; perhaps TRBD2 as D (6 bases). Germline V gene lookup returns CDR1 DFQATT and CDR2 SNEGSKA (reference sequence). V was pared by 7 bases and J by 2 bases, with 9 bases between. The CDR3 runs to 11 residues. The CDR3, as DNA: TGCAGTGGGGACTGGGCCTACGAGCAGTACTTC. Protein sequence: CSGDWAYEQYF.

V is TRBV2 and J is TRBJ1-2; weak D call: TRBD1 (5 bases). Germline V gene sequence: CDR1 SNHLY, CDR2 FYNNEI. The CDR3 runs 15 residues. V shed 6 bases and J shed 8 bases, with 22 bases lying between them. CDR3 DNA sequence: TGTGCCAGCAGCCCGGGGCTCTCGCGGGCGGAGGGCTACACCTTC. Encoded protein: CASSPGLSRAEGYTF.

The V call is TRBV19, the J call TRBJ1-5, with no clear D. Germline loops: CDR1 LNHDA, CDR2 SQIVND (reference sequence). The CDR3 is 17 residues long. V lost 5 bases to trimming and J lost 5 bases, with 22 bases between them. The CDR3 coding sequence is TGTGCCAGTAGTGCGACTAAGGCAGGTCTCGGCGATCAGCCCCAGCATTTT. It specifies CASSATKAGLGDQPQHF.

The chain couples TRBV28 to TRBJ1-3; D unresolved. Trimming removed 7 bases at V and 0 bases at J, with 16 bases between. Germline assignment: CDR1 MDHEN and CDR2 SYDVKM. The CDR3 is made up of 16 amino acids. The CDR3 loop reads CASTRQHTYSGNTIYF. The CDR3 region has the DNA TGTGCCAGCACCCGGCAGCATACATACTCTGGAAACACCATATATTTT. Supplemented by reference TRBV28 and TRBJ1-3, the full variable domain reads DVKVTQSSRYLVKRTGEKVFLECVQDMDHENMFWYRQDPGLGLRLIYFSYDVKMKEKGDIPEGYSVSREKKERFSLILESASTNQTSMYLCASTRQHTYSGNTIYFGEGSWLTVV.

The chain couples TRBV11-2 to TRBJ2-7; a weak D match, TRBD2 (5 bases). The germline V gene has CDR1 SGHAT and CDR2 FQNNGV. V lost 5 bases and J 5 bases, leaving 13 bases between the germline ends. This CDR3 has 13 residues. CDR3 sequence (DNA): TGTGCCAGCAGCCTCGGGGTGAGGGACGAGCAGTACTTC. This codes for CASSLGVRDEQYF.

The chain couples TRBV4-3 to TRBJ1-2, with D hard to call. The CDR3 is 15 residues long. V dropped 4 bases and J dropped 6 bases, with 18 bases sitting between them. The germline V gene encodes CDR1 LGHNA and CDR2 YSLEER. The DNA for the CDR3 is TGCGCCAGCAGCCGAACCGACACCGTCGGGGATGGCTACACCTTC. Translation: CASSRTDTVGDGYTF.

The CDR3, as DNA: TGCGCCAGCAGCCGTGGGGCGGGGGTCCAAGAGACCCAGTACTTC. Protein: CASSRGAGVQETQYF. The chain joins TRBV5-1 to TRBJ2-5; TRBD2 agrees at 7 bases. This CDR3 is 15 amino acids long. CDR1 and CDR2 from the germline V gene are SGHRS and YFSETQ. The V gene end was trimmed by 4 bases and the J gene end by 1 base; junction bases not matched to a gene: 7.